This entry features one T cell receptor beta chain sequence. As yet, its antigen is unknown. Thyroid surgery had not been preceded by any treatment in any patient. This sample stems from a study of metastatic and nonmetastatic thyroid tumors. Turning to the study itself: Repertoire data that came from the blood and tumor or nodule tissue of malignant and benign thyroid patients were compared.

In the authors' workflow: Differences in CDR3 between clinicopathological groups were drawn on to build a classifier intended to discriminate distant-metastatic papillary thyroid cancer patients. From the PCR reads, TCRdb re-called clones with MiXCR. These V and J calls are TCRdb output, not the study's own analysis. The top ten clones hold approximately 15% of a sample with about 24,000 clones, under 15% of them seen once. Notes on the study in general: For both blood and tumor, malignant thyroid tumors reportedly showed significantly higher TCR beta diversity than benign nodules did.

The sequence was obtained from a female donor with papillary thyroid cancer or a benign thyroid nodule (not recorded which). Some clones in this sample may be carry-over from other donors' samples. Sequencing was carried out using blood.

The CDR3 protein is CASSPIRHSAYNEQFF. The CDR3 DNA reads TGTGCCAGCAGCCCCATCCGGCACAGTGCCTACAATGAGCAGTTCTTC. The chain links TRBV11-2 to TRBJ2-1; D not certain. This CDR3 comprises 16 residues. The V gene lost 5 bases and the J gene lost 2 bases, with 16 bases spanning the gap. Looked up from germline, CDR1 is SGHAT and CDR2 is FQNNGV.